The clone carrying this TCR beta chain was detected once. The data are from a study of regulatory T cells in long-lasting Graves disease. Construction of TCR beta libraries relied on iRepertoire HTBI primers and on Arm-PCR targeting CDR3 regions. A single record per CDR3 protein comes from TCRdb applying MiXCR to the multiplex PCR reads. The repertoire holds roughly 500,000 distinct CDR3 sequences, with approximately 12% as singletons. CDR1 KGHSH and CDR2 LQKENI come from the germline V gene. J gave up 3 bases and V 4 bases, and 9 bases lay outside the gene matches. The CDR3 loop spans 17 amino acids. Documented time point: newly diagnosed GD, antithyroid drugs for less than 3 months. Researchers made the TCR library from RNA that was extracted from PBMCs. Investigators report Graves' disease was diagnosed under American Thyroid Association guidelines. The same sample was also studied in work on T cells in Graves' hyperthyroidism and ophthalmopathy. That work adds: Most expanded thyroid clonotypes above 0.001 recurred in blood. In validation, the model predicted ophthalmopathy. These predictions came a median about 6.2 months before onset.

The source was peripheral blood mononuclear cells (PBMCs), collected at new diagnosis, from a patient treated with antithyroid drugs. This clonotype originated in a man aged 30 to 39 with Graves disease. The chain uses TRBV18 and TRBJ1-2, with TRBD1 matching 12 bases. The CDR3 bases are TGTGCCAGCTCACTCGGGACAGGGGGCGCGGTAGACTATGGCTACACCTTC. Translation: CASSLGTGGAVDYGYTF.